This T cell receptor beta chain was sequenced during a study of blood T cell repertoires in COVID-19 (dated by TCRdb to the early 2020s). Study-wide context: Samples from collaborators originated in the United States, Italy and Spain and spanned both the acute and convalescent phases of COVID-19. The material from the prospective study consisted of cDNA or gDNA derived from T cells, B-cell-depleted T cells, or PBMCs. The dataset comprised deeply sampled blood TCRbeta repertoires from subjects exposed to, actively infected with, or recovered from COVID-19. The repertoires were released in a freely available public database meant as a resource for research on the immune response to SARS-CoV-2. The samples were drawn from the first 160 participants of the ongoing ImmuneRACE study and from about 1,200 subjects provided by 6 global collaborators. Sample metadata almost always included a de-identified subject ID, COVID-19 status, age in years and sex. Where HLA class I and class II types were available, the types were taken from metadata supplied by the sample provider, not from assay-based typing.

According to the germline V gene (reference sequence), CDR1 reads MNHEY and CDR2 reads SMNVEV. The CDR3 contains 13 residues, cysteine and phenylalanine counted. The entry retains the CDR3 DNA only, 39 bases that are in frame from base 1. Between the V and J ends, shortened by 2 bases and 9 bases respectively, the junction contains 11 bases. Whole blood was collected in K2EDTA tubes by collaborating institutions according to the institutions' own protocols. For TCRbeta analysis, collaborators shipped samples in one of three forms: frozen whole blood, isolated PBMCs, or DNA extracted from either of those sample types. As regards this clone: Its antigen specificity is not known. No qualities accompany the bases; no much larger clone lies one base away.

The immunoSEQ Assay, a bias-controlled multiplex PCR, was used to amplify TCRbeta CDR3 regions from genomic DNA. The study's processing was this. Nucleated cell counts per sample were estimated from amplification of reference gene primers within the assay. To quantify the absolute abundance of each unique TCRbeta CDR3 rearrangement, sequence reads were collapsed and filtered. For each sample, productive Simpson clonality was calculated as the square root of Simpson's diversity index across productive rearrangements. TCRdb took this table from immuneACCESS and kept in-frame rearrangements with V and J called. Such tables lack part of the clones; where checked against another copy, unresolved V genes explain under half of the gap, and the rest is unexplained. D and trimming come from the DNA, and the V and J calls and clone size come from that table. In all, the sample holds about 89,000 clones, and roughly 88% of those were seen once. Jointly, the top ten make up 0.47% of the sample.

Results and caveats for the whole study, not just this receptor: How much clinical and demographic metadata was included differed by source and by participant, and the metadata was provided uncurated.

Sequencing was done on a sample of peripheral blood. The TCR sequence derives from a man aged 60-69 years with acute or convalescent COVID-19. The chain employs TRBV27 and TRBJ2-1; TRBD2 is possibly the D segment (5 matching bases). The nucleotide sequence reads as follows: TGTGCCAGCAGTTTAGGTTCGGCGGGTGAGCAGTTCTTC. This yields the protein CASSLGSAGEQFF.